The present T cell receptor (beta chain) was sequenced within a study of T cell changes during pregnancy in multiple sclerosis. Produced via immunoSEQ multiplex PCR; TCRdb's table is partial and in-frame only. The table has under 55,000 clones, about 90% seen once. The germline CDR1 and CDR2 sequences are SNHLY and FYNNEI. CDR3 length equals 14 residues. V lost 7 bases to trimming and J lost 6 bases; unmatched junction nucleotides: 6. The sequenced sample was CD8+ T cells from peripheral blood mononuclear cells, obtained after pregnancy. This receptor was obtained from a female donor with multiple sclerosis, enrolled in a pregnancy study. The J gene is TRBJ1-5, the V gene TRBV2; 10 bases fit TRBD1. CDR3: CASTRGTGAQPQHF. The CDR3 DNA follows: TGTGCCAGCACCAGAGGGACAGGGGCTCAGCCCCAGCATTTT.